What follows are 16 T cell receptor beta chains derived from one specimen sequenced in a study of blood T cell repertoires in COVID-19. Sequencing was performed with immunoSEQ multiplex PCR; in TCRdb, only in-frame clones are kept and a portion is missing. The sample yields under 75,000 clones, around 79% seen once. The sample was peripheral blood. These receptors all stem from a woman between 50 and 59 years old with active or convalescent COVID-19.

In DNA form, the CDR3 reads TGTGCCAGCAGCTTAGGAACAGGAGAAGAGACCCAGTACTTC. Protein: CASSLGTGEETQYF. V and J are TRBV7-9 and TRBJ2-5; TRBD1 might be the D (5 bases). Germline CDR1 reads SEHNR; CDR2 reads FQNEAQ (reference sequence). This CDR3 has 14 amino acids. V lost 1 base and J 3 bases, leaving 9 bases between the germline ends.

The chain recombines TRBV12-3 or TRBV12-4 with TRBJ1-5; no reliable D call. The CDR3 has 13 amino acids. V was shortened by 4 bases and J by 5 bases, with 9 bases between the two germline ends. The CDR3 loop is CASSSSSYQPQHF. In DNA form, the CDR3 reads TGTGCCAGCAGTTCCTCCTCCTATCAGCCCCAGCATTTT.

V gene TRBV24-1 combines with J gene TRBJ2-5; TRBD1 aligns across 9 bases. The CDR3 is 15 amino acids. Germline CDR1 and CDR2: KGHDR and SFDVKD. The ends lost 4 bases at V and 5 bases at J; junction bases unmatched: 7. The CDR3 spells CATSDLGQGLETQYF. Here the CDR3 DNA reads TGTGCCACCAGTGACTTGGGACAGGGACTGGAGACCCAGTACTTC.

CDR3 sequence (DNA): TGTGCCAGTTCCCCTGGGACAGGGAAGGTACGCGAGCAGTACTTC. Residues: CASSPGTGKVREQYF. The J gene is TRBJ2-7, the V gene TRBV19, with 9 bases identical to TRBD1. Trimming took 8 bases from V and 6 from J; bases not matched to a gene: 14. The length of the CDR3 is 15 residues. Germline V gene sequence: CDR1 LNHDA, CDR2 SQIVND (reference sequence).

By its share, this clone is medium-sized. The V call is TRBV4-1, the J call TRBJ2-7; 16 bases agree with TRBD2. Trimming at V came to 1 base and at J to 7 bases, leaving 4 bases not matched to a gene. The CDR3 is 16 amino acids. Per germline, CDR1 MGHRA and CDR2 YSYEKL. The CDR3 protein is CASSQVTGLAGGEQYF. The CDR3 DNA reads TGCGCCAGCAGCCAAGTGACGGGACTAGCGGGAGGGGAGCAGTACTTC.

The genes are TRBV5-1 and TRBJ1-6; unclear D gene. CDR1 is SGHRS and CDR2 is YFSETQ in the germline V gene. With 3 bases removed from V and 0 bases from J, the gap between germline ends came to 13 bases. The CDR3 consists of 17 residues. CDR3 nucleotides: TGCGCCAGCAGCTATGGGCACACTAGCTCCTATAATTCACCCCTCCACTTT. Translated: CASSYGHTSSYNSPLHF.

This clone was found once. J is TRBJ2-1 and V is TRBV10-3; 12 bases are shared with TRBD2. Germline V gene lookup returns CDR1 ENHRY and CDR2 SYGVKD. CDR3 length: 13 amino acids. With 2 bases clipped from V and 11 bases from J, the junction kept 1 base outside the gene matches. The CDR3 sequence: CAISEGLAGKQFF. The CDR3, as DNA: TGTGCCATCAGTGAGGGACTAGCGGGAAAGCAGTTCTTC.

V usage is TRBV9 and J usage is TRBJ2-1, with 11 bases that match TRBD2. Germline lookup yields CDR1 SGDLS and CDR2 YYNGEE. There are 15 residues in the CDR3. V trimming: 3 bases; J trimming: 7 bases; junction bases outside the gene matches: 6. The CDR3 loop is CASSGLAGGPNEQFF. The CDR3 DNA reads TGTGCCAGCAGCGGGTTAGCGGGAGGGCCGAATGAGCAGTTCTTC.

This rearrangement joins TRBV10-1 to TRBJ2-3, with 8 bases identical to TRBD2. The J segment lost 4 bases and the V segment lost 5 bases, leaving 5 bases of the junction unmatched. The CDR3 is 14 amino acids. Germline V gene lookup returns CDR1 WNHNN and CDR2 SYGVQD (reference sequence). The CDR3 here is CASSTGTRADTQYF. The CDR3 DNA is TGCGCCAGCAGTACCGGGACTAGGGCAGATACGCAGTATTTT.

J is TRBJ2-3 and V is TRBV18; 10 positions match TRBD2. Germline V gives CDR1 KGHSH, CDR2 LQKENI. The ends lost 0 bases at V and 0 bases at J; junction bases unmatched: 9. This CDR3 spans 19 amino acids. The CDR3: CASSPPSTLAGTSTDTQYF. The CDR3 region has the DNA TGTGCCAGCTCACCACCTTCTACACTAGCGGGGACTAGCACAGATACGCAGTATTTT.

The chain employs TRBV7-9 and TRBJ2-1, with D possibly being TRBD2 (6 bases). V was trimmed by 1 base and J by 0 bases, leaving 13 bases between them. CDR3 length: 17 amino acids. CDR1 is SEHNR and CDR2 is FQNEAQ in the germline V gene (reference sequence). The CDR3 spells CASSLVGGGISYNEQFF. DNA for the CDR3: TGTGCCAGCAGCTTAGTAGGAGGAGGGATCTCCTACAATGAGCAGTTCTTC.

This clone turned up a few times. V gene TRBV3-1 (or the pseudogene TRBV3-2) combines with J gene TRBJ2-7; weak D call: TRBD2 (5 bases). Germline CDR1 reads LGHDT; CDR2 reads YNNKEL (reference sequence). This CDR3 spans 17 amino acids. The V and J ends lost 0 bases and 1 base respectively, with 16 bases between them. The CDR3 DNA follows: TGTGCCAGCAGCCAAGATCTCTCACGTCGAGGGTCCTACGAGCAGTACTTC. Its translation: CASSQDLSRRGSYEQYF.

This clone showed up just a few times. This chain uses TRBV5-1 with TRBJ2-4; D is perhaps TRBD1 (5 bases). Trimming removed 2 bases at V and 8 bases at J, with 14 bases between. Germline V gives CDR1 SGHRS, CDR2 YFSETQ. The CDR3 has 14 residues. The CDR3 is CASSLYGHRHIQYF. The CDR3 nucleotides are TGCGCCAGCAGCTTATACGGACATCGACACATTCAGTACTTC.

This chain uses TRBV27 with TRBJ1-1; 10 bases map to TRBD1. This CDR3 contains 17 residues. V was pared by 0 bases and J by 5 bases, with 9 bases of the junction left unmatched. From germline, CDR1 is MNHEY and CDR2 SMNVEV (reference sequence). The CDR3 spells CASSLSGGQGSSTEAFF. The CDR3 DNA sequence: TGTGCCAGCAGTTTATCAGGGGGACAGGGGTCGTCAACTGAAGCTTTCTTT.

This clone was observed a handful of times. The gene calls are TRBV11-2 and TRBJ1-6; D perhaps matches TRBD1 (6 bases). The CDR3 contains 18 residues. Trimming took 1 base from V and 0 from J, leaving 13 bases between them. Germline values: CDR1 SGHAT, CDR2 FQNNGV. The CDR3 reads CASSLVVQGSSYNSPLHF. The CDR3 DNA follows: TGTGCCAGCAGCTTAGTAGTGCAGGGGAGCTCCTATAATTCACCCCTCCACTTT.

The rearrangement links TRBV28 to TRBJ2-1; the match to TRBD2 covers 13 bases. CDR3 length: 17 residues. V lost 5 bases and J lost 0; bases outside the gene matches: 4. The germline gives CDR1 MDHEN, CDR2 SYDVKM. DNA of the CDR3: TGTGCCAGCAGTCCTTGGACTAGCGGGAGCTCCTACAATGAGCAGTTCTTC. It encodes CASSPWTSGSSYNEQFF.